This T cell receptor beta chain was sequenced in a study of blood T cells in healthy people across ages. Germline assignment: CDR1 MNHEY and CDR2 SVGEGT. The CDR3 totals 15 residues. Whole-study findings and limits: The recorded TCR beta diversity per million T cells decreased in a roughly linear manner with age. Samples with more naive T cells showed higher observed beta diversity.

This clonotype turned up a few times. The antigen is undetermined. The use of a sample-barcoded 5' primer and a J-beta primer mix characterized a second PCR of roughly 6 to 12 cycles. TCRdb reprocessed the 5' RACE reads via MiXCR and lists one record per CDR3 protein. The sample has 800,000 or so distinct CDR3 sequences, 20% to 25% seen once; the top ten hold around 3.6%. These same records also appear under a second study, on T cells of mothers and their children. That report adds: Nobody spotted any persistent microchimeric T cell clones.

This receptor was identified in a boy younger than 18 in good health. The V call is TRBV6-2 or TRBV6-3, the J call TRBJ2-5, with D unclear. Near its end, the DNA agrees better with TRBJ2-7, so the J call may be wrong. Sequenced input: blood. The CDR3 spells CASSYSRPGSYEQYF. The DNA of the CDR3 is TGTGCCAGCAGTTACTCCCGTCCGGGCTCCTACGAGCAGTACTTC.